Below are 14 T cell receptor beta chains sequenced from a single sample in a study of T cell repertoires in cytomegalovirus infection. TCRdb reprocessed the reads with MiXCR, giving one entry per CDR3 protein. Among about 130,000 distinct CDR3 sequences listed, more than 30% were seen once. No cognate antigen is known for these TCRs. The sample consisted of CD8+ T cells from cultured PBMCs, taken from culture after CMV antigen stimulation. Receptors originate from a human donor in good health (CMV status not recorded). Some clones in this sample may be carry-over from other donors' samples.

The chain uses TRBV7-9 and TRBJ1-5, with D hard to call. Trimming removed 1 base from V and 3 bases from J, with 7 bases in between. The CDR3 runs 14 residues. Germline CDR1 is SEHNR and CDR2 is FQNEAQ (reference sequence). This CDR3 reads CASSLEGHNQPQHF. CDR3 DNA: TGTGCCAGCAGCTTAGAGGGCCACAATCAGCCCCAGCATTTT.

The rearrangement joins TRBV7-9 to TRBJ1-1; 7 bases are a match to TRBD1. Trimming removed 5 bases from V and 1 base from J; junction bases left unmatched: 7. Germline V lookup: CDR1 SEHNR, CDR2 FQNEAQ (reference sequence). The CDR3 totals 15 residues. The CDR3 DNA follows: TGTGCCAGCAGCCAGCTCGGGACAGAGAACACTGAAGCTTTCTTT. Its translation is CASSQLGTENTEAFF.

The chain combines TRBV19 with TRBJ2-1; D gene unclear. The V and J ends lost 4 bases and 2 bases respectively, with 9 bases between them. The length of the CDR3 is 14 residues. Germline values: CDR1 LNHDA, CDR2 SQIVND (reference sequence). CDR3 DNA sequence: TGTGCCAGTAGTAGCCCACTGACCTACAATGAGCAGTTCTTC. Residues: CASSSPLTYNEQFF. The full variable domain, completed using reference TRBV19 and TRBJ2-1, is DGGITQSPKYLFRKEGQNVTLSCEQNLNHDAMYWYRQDPGQGLRLIYYSQIVNDFQKGDIAEGYSVSREKKESFPLTVTSAQKNPTAFYLCASSSPLTYNEQFFGPGTRLTVL.

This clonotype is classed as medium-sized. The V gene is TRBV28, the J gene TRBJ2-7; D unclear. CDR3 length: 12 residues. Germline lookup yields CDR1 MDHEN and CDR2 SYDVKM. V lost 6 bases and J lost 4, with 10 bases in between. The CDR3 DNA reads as TGTGCCAGCAGACCGCAAAGATACGAGCAGTACTTC. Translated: CASRPQRYEQYF.

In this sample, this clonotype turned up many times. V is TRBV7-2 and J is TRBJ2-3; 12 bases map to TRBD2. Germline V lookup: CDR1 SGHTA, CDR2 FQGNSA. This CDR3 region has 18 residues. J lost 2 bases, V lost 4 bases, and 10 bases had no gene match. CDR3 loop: CASSSPWTSGAITDTQYF. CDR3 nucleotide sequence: TGTGCCAGCAGCTCCCCATGGACTAGCGGGGCGATCACAGATACGCAGTATTTT.

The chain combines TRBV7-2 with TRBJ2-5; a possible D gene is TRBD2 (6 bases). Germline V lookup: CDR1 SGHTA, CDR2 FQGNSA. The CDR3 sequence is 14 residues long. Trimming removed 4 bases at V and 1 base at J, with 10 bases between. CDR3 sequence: CASSWDFSQETQYF. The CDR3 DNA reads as TGTGCCAGCAGCTGGGACTTTAGCCAAGAGACCCAGTACTTC.

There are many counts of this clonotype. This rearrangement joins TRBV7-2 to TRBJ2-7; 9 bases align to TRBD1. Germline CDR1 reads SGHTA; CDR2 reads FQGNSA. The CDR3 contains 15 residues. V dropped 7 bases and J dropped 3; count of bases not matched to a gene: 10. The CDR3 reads CASTLSWGQGYEQYF. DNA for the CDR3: TGTGCCAGCACCCTCAGCTGGGGACAGGGCTACGAGCAGTACTTC.

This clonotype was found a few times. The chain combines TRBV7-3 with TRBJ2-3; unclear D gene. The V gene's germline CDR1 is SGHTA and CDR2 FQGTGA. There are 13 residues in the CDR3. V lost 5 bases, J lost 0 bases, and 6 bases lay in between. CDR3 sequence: CASSDVSTDTQYF. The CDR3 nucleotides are TGTGCCAGCAGCGACGTAAGCACAGATACGCAGTATTTT.

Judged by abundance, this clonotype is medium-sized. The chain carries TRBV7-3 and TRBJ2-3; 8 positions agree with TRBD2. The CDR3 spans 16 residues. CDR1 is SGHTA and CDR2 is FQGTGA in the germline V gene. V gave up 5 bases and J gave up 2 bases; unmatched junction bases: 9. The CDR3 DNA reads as TGTGCCAGCAGCCAGAAACTAGCGGATTCCACAGATACGCAGTATTTT. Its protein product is CASSQKLADSTDTQYF.

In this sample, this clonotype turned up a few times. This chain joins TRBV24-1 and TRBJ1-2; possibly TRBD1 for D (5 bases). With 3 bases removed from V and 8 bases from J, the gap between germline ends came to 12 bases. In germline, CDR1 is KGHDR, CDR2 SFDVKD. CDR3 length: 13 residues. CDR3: CATSDGQGSGYTF. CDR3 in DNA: TGTGCCACCAGTGATGGACAAGGGTCCGGCTACACCTTC.

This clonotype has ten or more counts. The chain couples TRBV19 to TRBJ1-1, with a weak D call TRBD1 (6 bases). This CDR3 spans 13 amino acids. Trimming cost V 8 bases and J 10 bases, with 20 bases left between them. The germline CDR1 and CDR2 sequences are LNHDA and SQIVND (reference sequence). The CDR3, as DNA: TGTGCCAGTGGGTCGGACAGCCCCTCGGGAGCTTTCTTT. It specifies CASGSDSPSGAFF.

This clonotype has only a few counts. The CDR3 spells CASNAGQGEGKLFF. The CDR3 nucleotides read TGCGCCAGCAACGCAGGACAGGGGGAAGGAAAACTGTTTTTT. The chain joins TRBV10-2 to TRBJ1-4; 10 bases are a match to TRBD1. The CDR3 contains 14 residues. CDR1 is WSHSY, CDR2 SAAADI, per germline. V shed 7 bases and J 10 bases; nucleotides not matched to a gene: 9.

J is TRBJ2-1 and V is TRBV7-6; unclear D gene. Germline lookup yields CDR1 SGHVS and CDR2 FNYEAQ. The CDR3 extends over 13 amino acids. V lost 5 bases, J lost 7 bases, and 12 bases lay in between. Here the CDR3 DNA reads TGTGCCAGCAGCCTTGGTGCCGGGAATGAGCAGTTCTTC. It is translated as CASSLGAGNEQFF. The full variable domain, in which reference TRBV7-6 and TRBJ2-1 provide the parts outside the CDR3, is GAGVSQSPRYKVTKRGQDVALRCDPISGHVSLYWYRQALGQGPEFLTYFNYEAQQDKSGLPNDRFSAERPEGSISTLTIQRTEQRDSAMYRCASSLGAGNEQFFGPGTRLTVL.

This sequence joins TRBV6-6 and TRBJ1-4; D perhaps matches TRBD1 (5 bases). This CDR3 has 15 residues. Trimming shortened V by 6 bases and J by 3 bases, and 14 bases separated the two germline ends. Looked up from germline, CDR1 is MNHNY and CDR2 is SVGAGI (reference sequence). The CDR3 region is CASSLSRGANEKLFF. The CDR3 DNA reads TGTGCCAGCAGCCTTTCGAGGGGTGCTAATGAAAAACTGTTTTTT.